This T cell receptor (beta chain) derives from a study of blood T cell repertoires in COVID-19. The overall study: Collection of acute and convalescent COVID-19 samples took place in the United States, Italy and Spain. PBMCs, B-cell-depleted T cells, or T cells provided the cDNA or gDNA that made up the material.

In the authors' methods: Amplified reference gene primers provided the basis for estimating nucleated cell counts. Sequencing was performed with immunoSEQ multiplex PCR; in TCRdb, only in-frame clones are kept and a portion is missing. That table supplies the V and J calls and clone size; D and trimming were determined from the DNA. The sample has over 90,000 clones; about 80% are singletons. Germline V gene lookup returns CDR1 ENHRY and CDR2 SYGVKD. This CDR3 has 14 amino acids. V shed 7 bases and J 3 bases; nucleotides not matched to a gene: 6. V and J are TRBV10-3 and TRBJ2-7; TRBD2 matches at 10 bases. This TCR derives from a human donor in a cohort sampled during active COVID-19. The sequenced sample was peripheral blood. The CDR3 spells CAIKTGTSDYEQYF. The CDR3 coding sequence is TGTGCCATCAAGACCGGGACTAGCGACTACGAGCAGTACTTC.